One and the same sample provided the 24 T cell receptor beta chains below, sequenced in a study of cytomegalovirus exposure and HLA in healthy donors. Primers included in the PCR were 60 Vbeta and 13 Jbeta primers. Some clones are missing from TCRdb's copy, which holds only in-frame ones; the method was immunoSEQ multiplex PCR. The table has about 150,000 clones, 63% seen once. Sequenced material: PBMCs. The receptor set was obtained from a woman aged 55-75 years in good health and CMV-seropositive.

This rearrangement joins TRBV10-3 to TRBJ1-3; 7 bases align to TRBD1. CDR3 size: 16 residues. The junction had 4 bases not matched to a gene; V was cut back by 2 bases and J by 0 bases. CDR1 and CDR2 from the germline V gene are ENHRY and SYGVKD. The CDR3 coding sequence is TGTGCCATCAGTGAGCTACAGGGGTTCTCTGGAAACACCATATATTTT. Encoded protein: CAISELQGFSGNTIYF.

The chain carries TRBV7-8 and TRBJ2-7, with 13 bases fitting TRBD2. This CDR3 contains 15 residues. Germline V gene lookup returns CDR1 SGHVS and CDR2 FQNEAQ. The trim removed 5 bases at V and 4 bases at J, leaving 5 bases unmatched. The CDR3 protein is CASSQGLAGNYEQYF. The CDR3, as DNA: TGTGCCAGCAGCCAGGGACTAGCGGGAAATTACGAGCAGTACTTC.

This clone occurred once. V and J are TRBV11-2 and TRBJ2-6; TRBD1 aligns across 8 bases. CDR3 length equals 19 residues. The junction had 11 bases not matched to a gene; V was cut back by 3 bases and J by 1 base. Per the germline V gene, CDR1 is SGHAT and CDR2 is FQNNGV. The CDR3: CASSLGTGRSLSGANVLTF. The CDR3 nucleotides read TGTGCCAGCAGCTTGGGGACAGGCCGATCACTATCTGGGGCCAACGTCCTGACTTTC. The whole variable domain, remainder taken from reference TRBV11-2 and TRBJ2-6, is EAGVAQSPRYKIIEKRQSVAFWCNPISGHATLYWYQQILGQGPKLLIQFQNNGVVDDSQLPKDRFSAERLKGVDSTLKIQPAKLEDSAVYLCASSLGTGRSLSGANVLTFGAGSRLTVL.

This chain connects TRBV30 to TRBJ2-7; 14 bases agree with TRBD2. The CDR3 spans 14 residues. CDR1 and CDR2 from the germline V gene are GTSNPN and SVGIG (reference sequence). V lost 6 bases to trimming and J lost 7 bases; unmatched junction nucleotides: 8. CDR3: CACPTSGRAWEQYF. DNA of the CDR3: TGTGCCTGTCCGACTAGCGGGAGGGCCTGGGAGCAGTACTTC.

This rearrangement joins TRBV5-1 to TRBJ2-3, with TRBD2 matching over 9 bases. After removal of 9 bases from V and 5 bases from J, the junction contained 13 bases not matched to a gene. CDR1 and CDR2 (germline): SGHRS, YFSETQ. This CDR3 is 15 amino acids long. CDR3 sequence (DNA): TGCGCCACCTGCTATAGCGGGAGCGTCGGAGATACGCAGTATTTT. The encoded protein is CATCYSGSVGDTQYF. The whole variable domain, filled in from reference TRBV5-1 and TRBJ2-3, reads KAGVTQTPRYLIKTRGQQVTLSCSPISGHRSVSWYQQTPGQGLQFLFEYFSETQRNKGNFPGRFSGRQFSNSRSEMNVSTLELGDSALYLCATCYSGSVGDTQYFGPGTRLTVL.

The rearrangement links TRBV4-3 to TRBJ2-1; 8 bases map to TRBD2. The germline V gene encodes CDR1 LGHNA and CDR2 YSLEER. This CDR3 has 14 residues. J was trimmed by 8 bases and V by 5 bases; bases with no gene match: 8. This CDR3 is CASSRGLAGDEQFF. Here the CDR3 DNA reads TGCGCCAGCAGCAGAGGACTAGCCGGCGATGAGCAGTTCTTC.

This clone has only a few counts. The chain carries TRBV9 and TRBJ2-5, with a possible D match to TRBD2 (5 bases). V was cut by 0 bases and J by 2 bases, with 8 bases left in between. Germline V gene lookup returns CDR1 SGDLS and CDR2 YYNGEE. This CDR3 comprises 14 residues. Here the CDR3 DNA reads TGTGCCAGCAGCGTAGGGCGGACTCAAGAGACCCAGTACTTC. It is translated as CASSVGRTQETQYF.

This clone was detected only a few times. The rearrangement links TRBV9 to TRBJ2-2; 7 nucleotides match TRBD2. The CDR3 totals 17 residues. J was trimmed by 0 bases and V by 3 bases; bases with no gene match: 8. Germline V gene lookup returns CDR1 SGDLS and CDR2 YYNGEE. The CDR3 DNA reads as TGTGCCAGCAGCGGTAGCGGGCCGGTCGCGAACACCGGGGAGCTGTTTTTT. Translation: CASSGSGPVANTGELFF.

V and J are TRBV4-3 and TRBJ1-1, with TRBD1 as a possible D gene (6 bases). Germline V CDR1 and CDR2: LGHNA, YSLEER. Trimming took off 6 bases at V and 1 base at J, with 15 bases between the two ends. The length of the CDR3 is 15 residues. The CDR3 spells CASSWLGASNTEAFF. For the CDR3, the DNA is TGCGCCAGCAGTTGGTTGGGGGCATCGAACACTGAAGCTTTCTTT.

The chain employs TRBV18 and TRBJ2-2, with a possible D match to TRBD1 (6 bases). Trimming took 3 bases from V and 8 from J, leaving 16 bases between them. The CDR3 is made up of 15 amino acids. The germline V gene encodes CDR1 KGHSH and CDR2 LQKENI. The CDR3 DNA sequence: TGTGCCAGCTCACCTACCGGGACAACTTCGGGGGAGCTGTTTTTT. Translated, it gives CASSPTGTTSGELFF.

The rearrangement joins TRBV18 to TRBJ2-7, with 8 bases aligning to TRBD1. CDR1 and CDR2 (germline): KGHSH, LQKENI. The CDR3 covers 14 residues. Trimming took 3 bases from V and 3 from J; bases not matched to a gene: 4. CDR3 in amino acids: CASSPRTGHYEQYF. The CDR3 DNA reads as TGTGCCAGCTCACCTCGGACAGGGCACTACGAGCAGTACTTC.

Concerning this clone itself: This same CDR3 is encoded by further DNA sequences in the sample. The V and J genes are TRBV28 and TRBJ2-6; D perhaps matches TRBD1 (5 bases). Germline values: CDR1 MDHEN, CDR2 SYDVKM. The CDR3 runs 15 residues. V lost 2 bases to trimming and J lost 4 bases, with 9 bases between them. The CDR3 DNA is TGTGCCAGCAGTTTAGCAGGGTACGGGGCCAACGTCCTGACTTTC. Amino acid sequence: CASSLAGYGANVLTF.

The chain recombines TRBV5-1 with TRBJ2-5; 9 nucleotides line up with TRBD1. This CDR3 has 16 residues. With 0 bases clipped from V and 0 bases from J, the junction kept 3 bases outside the gene matches. From germline, CDR1 is SGHRS and CDR2 YFSETQ. DNA of the CDR3: TGCGCCAGCAGCTTGGGGGACAGGGTAAACCAAGAGACCCAGTACTTC. It translates to CASSLGDRVNQETQYF.

The chain recombines TRBV4-1 with TRBJ2-5; D gene uncertain. Germline CDR1 is MGHRA and CDR2 is YSYEKL. This CDR3 region has 13 residues. Deletions cut 0 bases from V and 4 bases from J, with 6 bases between. CDR3 in DNA: TGCGCCAGCAGCCAAGACTACAGAGAGACCCAGTACTTC. Translated: CASSQDYRETQYF.

The chain has TRBV28 and TRBJ1-2, with D hard to call. V lost 3 bases and J 8 bases, leaving 19 bases between the germline ends. The CDR3 runs to 15 residues. Per the germline V gene, CDR1 is MDHEN and CDR2 is SYDVKM. As DNA, the CDR3 is TGTGCCAGCAGTTTCCAAACAGCCCTCCTTCGGGGCTACACCTTC. Its protein is CASSFQTALLRGYTF.

Only a few counts were recorded for this clone. The rearrangement uses TRBV6-6 and TRBJ1-1; 7 bases are a match to TRBD1. Germline V gene lookup returns CDR1 MNHNY and CDR2 SVGAGI (reference sequence). The V segment lost 6 bases and the J segment 3 bases; nucleotides outside the gene matches: 7. The CDR3 covers 14 residues. CDR3 protein: CASRLFRGDTEAFF. CDR3 DNA sequence: TGTGCCAGCAGGCTGTTCAGGGGGGACACTGAAGCTTTCTTT.

The rearrangement uses TRBV7-2 and TRBJ2-7; D might be TRBD2 (6 bases). The germline V and J ends were trimmed by 1 base and 6 bases, with 10 bases remaining between them. There are 13 residues in the CDR3. The germline gives CDR1 SGHTA, CDR2 FQGNSA. The CDR3 is CASSLDGGFEQYF. The CDR3 DNA is TGTGCCAGCAGCTTAGATGGAGGGTTCGAGCAGTACTTC.

This clone was detected a few times. J is TRBJ1-4 and V is TRBV19, with 7 bases lining up with TRBD1. The J segment lost 3 bases and the V segment lost 5 bases, leaving 9 bases of the junction unmatched. Germline V gene lookup returns CDR1 LNHDA and CDR2 SQIVND (reference sequence). The CDR3 contains 16 residues. The CDR3 nucleotides are TGTGCCAGTAGTCCCTGGGACAGACTACCTAATGAAAAACTGTTTTTT. It encodes CASSPWDRLPNEKLFF.

This clone appeared once. The gene calls are TRBV28 and TRBJ2-5, with 8 nucleotides matching TRBD2. CDR3 length: 13 amino acids. CDR1 is MDHEN and CDR2 is SYDVKM in the germline V gene. J lost 5 bases, V lost 10 bases, and 9 bases had no gene match. CDR3 DNA sequence: TGTGCCACCCAAAGCGGGGGAGGGGAGACCCAGTACTTC. This translates into CATQSGGGETQYF.

This clone turned up a few times. J is TRBJ1-5 and V is TRBV19; no clear D gene. Germline V gene sequence: CDR1 LNHDA, CDR2 SQIVND (reference sequence). The ends were cut back, 5 bases at V and 7 bases at J, with 15 bases in the middle. This CDR3 contains 14 residues. The CDR3 DNA reads TGTGCCAGTAGTGCTTCCAACTCGGGGCAGCCCCAGCATTTT. This encodes CASSASNSGQPQHF.

Only one count was recorded for this clone. This rearrangement joins TRBV28 to TRBJ1-1; D may be TRBD1 (5 bases). V shed 9 bases and J shed 1 base, with 15 bases lying between them. The CDR3 has 14 residues. CDR1 MDHEN and CDR2 SYDVKM come from the germline V gene. CDR3 region: CARESRGSNTEAFF. CDR3 DNA: TGTGCCAGGGAAAGTAGGGGTTCGAACACTGAAGCTTTCTTT.

The chain carries TRBV13 and TRBJ2-3; 7 nucleotides line up with TRBD2. This CDR3 contains 17 residues. The J segment lost 0 bases and the V segment lost 3 bases, leaving 9 bases of the junction unmatched. The germline V gene encodes CDR1 PRHDT and CDR2 FYEKMQ (reference sequence). This chain's CDR3 is CASSFRRELASTDTQYF. The CDR3 DNA sequence: TGTGCCAGCAGCTTCCGGCGGGAGTTAGCTAGCACAGATACGCAGTATTTT.

The chain employs TRBV18 and TRBJ2-5, with 8 bases identical to TRBD2. Germline V CDR1 and CDR2: KGHSH, LQKENI. After removal of 4 bases from V and 6 bases from J, the junction contained 4 bases not matched to a gene. The CDR3 is 13 residues long. Here the CDR3 DNA reads TGTGCCAGCTCACAACTAGCGGAAAAGACCCAGTACTTC. Amino acid sequence: CASSQLAEKTQYF.

The chain uses TRBV18 and TRBJ2-3; 11 bases agree with TRBD2. The ends lost 1 base at V and 2 bases at J; junction bases unmatched: 8. CDR3 length equals 18 residues. Germline V lookup: CDR1 KGHSH, CDR2 LQKENI. CDR3 in DNA: TGTGCCAGCTCACCACGGTCCACTAGCGGGAGATTCACAGATACGCAGTATTTT. It yields the protein CASSPRSTSGRFTDTQYF.